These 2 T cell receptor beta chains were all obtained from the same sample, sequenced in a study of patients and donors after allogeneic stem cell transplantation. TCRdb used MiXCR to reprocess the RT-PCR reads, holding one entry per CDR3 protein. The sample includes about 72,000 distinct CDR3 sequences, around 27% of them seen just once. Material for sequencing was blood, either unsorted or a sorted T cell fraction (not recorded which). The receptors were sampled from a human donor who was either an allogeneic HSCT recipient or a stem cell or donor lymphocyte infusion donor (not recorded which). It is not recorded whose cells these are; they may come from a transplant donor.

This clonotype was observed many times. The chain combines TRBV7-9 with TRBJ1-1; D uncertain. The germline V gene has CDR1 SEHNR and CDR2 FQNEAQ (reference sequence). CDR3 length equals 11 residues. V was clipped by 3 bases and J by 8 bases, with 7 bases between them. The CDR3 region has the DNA TGTGCCAGCAGCTTTAGCGGGGAAGCTTTCTTT. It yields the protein CASSFSGEAFF.

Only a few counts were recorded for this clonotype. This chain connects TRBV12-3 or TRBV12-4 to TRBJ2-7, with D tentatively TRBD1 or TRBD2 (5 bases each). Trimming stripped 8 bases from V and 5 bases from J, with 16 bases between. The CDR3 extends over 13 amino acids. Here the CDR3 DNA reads TGTGCCAGCTGGGACGGACTGGAGGACGAGCAGTACTTC. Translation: CASWDGLEDEQYF.